This is a list of T cell receptor beta chains from one sample in a study of blood T cell repertoires in COVID-19. Generated by immunoSEQ multiplex PCR, the TCRdb table keeps only in-frame clones and is missing some. Here the sample spans 200,000 to 300,000 clones, 86% being singletons. Sequencing used peripheral blood. The receptors derive from a young man with active or convalescent COVID-19. Each CDR3 is given with its conserved first and last residue. D genes are given only for firm matches. Size values are once, few and many counts, or a class for expanded clones, and some rows have none.

TRBD1	TRBJ2-7	15	few	TRBV29-1	TGCAGCGTTAGGGTAGTTAGGGGGCGCTTTTACGAGCAGTACTTC	CSVRVVRGRFYEQYF
NA	TRBJ1-2	19	NA	TRBV21-1	TGTGCCAGCAGCAATTTAGGGACAGGGAAAAGAGACGCGGACTATGGCTACACCTTC	CASSNLGTGKRDADYGYTF
TRBD1	TRBJ1-3	14	NA	TRBV27	TGTGCCAGCAGTTCGACAGGGGCTGGAAACACCATATATTTT	CASSSTGAGNTIYF
TRBD1	TRBJ1-2	14	NA	TRBV3-1/TRBV3-2	TGTGCCAGCAACCACGCCGGGACAGAGGATGGCTACACCTTC	CASNHAGTEDGYTF
TRBD1	TRBJ1-6	15	NA	TRBV4-2	TGTGCCAGCAGCCCCAGGACAGGGGAGAATTCACCCCTCCACTTT	CASSPRTGENSPLHF
NA	TRBJ2-7	14	NA	TRBV10-3	TGTGCCATCAGTGACTTCGACAGATCCTACGAGCAGTACTTC	CAISDFDRSYEQYF
TRBD2	TRBJ2-1	13	few	TRBV4-1	TGCGCCAGCAGCCTCGGGGGGTACAATGAGCAGTTCTTC	CASSLGGYNEQFF
TRBD1	TRBJ2-3	15	NA	TRBV7-2	TGTGCCAGCAGCTTCGACAGGGGGCTCGTGGATACGCAGTATTTT	CASSFDRGLVDTQYF
TRBD2	TRBJ2-1	15	few	TRBV6-4	TGTGCCAGCAGTGTAAGCGGGGGGGCAGGGAATGAGCAGTTCTTC	CASSVSGGAGNEQFF
TRBD1	TRBJ1-2	15	few	TRBV6-5	TGTGCCAGCAGTTACAAACCCGGGACAGGGCATGGCTACACCTTC	CASSYKPGTGHGYTF
TRBD1	TRBJ1-2	15	NA	TRBV11-2	TGTGCCAGCAGCTTAGCAGGGGGCGCAGGGTATGGCTACACCTTC	CASSLAGGAGYGYTF
TRBD2	TRBJ2-5	14	many	TRBV30	TGTGCCTGGAGTCGAAGCGGGAACCAAGAGACCCAGTACTTC	CAWSRSGNQETQYF
TRBD2	TRBJ2-3	16	NA	TRBV18	TGTGCCAGCTCACCACGGACTAGCGGTAACACAGATACGCAGTATTTT	CASSPRTSGNTDTQYF
NA	TRBJ2-1	15	NA	TRBV27	TGTGCCAGCAGTTCGTACCTGACTGTAACCAATGAGCAGTTCTTC	CASSSYLTVTNEQFF